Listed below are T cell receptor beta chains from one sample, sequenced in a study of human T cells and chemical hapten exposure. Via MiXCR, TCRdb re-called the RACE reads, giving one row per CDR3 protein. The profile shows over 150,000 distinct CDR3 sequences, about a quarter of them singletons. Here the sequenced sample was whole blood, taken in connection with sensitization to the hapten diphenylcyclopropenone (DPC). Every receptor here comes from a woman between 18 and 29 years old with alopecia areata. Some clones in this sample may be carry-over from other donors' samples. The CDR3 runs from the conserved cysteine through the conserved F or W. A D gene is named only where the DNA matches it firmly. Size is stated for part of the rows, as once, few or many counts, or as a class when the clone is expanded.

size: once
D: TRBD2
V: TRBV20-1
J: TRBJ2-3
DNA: TGCAGTGCCCCCCCACTAGCGGGAGGGCGAGATACGCAGTATTTT
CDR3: CSAPPLAGGRDTQYF

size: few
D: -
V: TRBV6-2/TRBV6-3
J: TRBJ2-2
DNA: TGTGCCAGCAGGACTACAGGGAACACCGGGGAGCTGTTTTTT
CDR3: CASRTTGNTGELFF

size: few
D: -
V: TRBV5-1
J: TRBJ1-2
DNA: TGCGCCAGCAGCTTGGTTGGACAGAACTATGGCTACACCTTC
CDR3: CASSLVGQNYGYTF

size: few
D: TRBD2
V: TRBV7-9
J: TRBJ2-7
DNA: TGTGCCTCCCTATCTCCGGGACTAGAAGTTCAGTACTTC
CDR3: CASLSPGLEVQYF

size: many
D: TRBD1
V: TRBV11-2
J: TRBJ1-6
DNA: TGTGCCAGCAGCTATGGACAGGGGAGGCAGTCACCCCTCCACTTT
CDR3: CASSYGQGRQSPLHF

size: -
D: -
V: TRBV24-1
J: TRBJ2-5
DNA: TGTGCCACCAGTGATCCCGGGAGCAAAGAGACCCAGTACTTC
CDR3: CATSDPGSKETQYF

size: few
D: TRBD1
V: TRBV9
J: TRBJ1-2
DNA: TGTGCCAGCAGCGTAGGGGACAGGTCGTTCTATGGCTACACCTTC
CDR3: CASSVGDRSFYGYTF

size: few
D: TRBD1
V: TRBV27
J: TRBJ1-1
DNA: TGTGCCAGCGCATCCGGGACAGCTAAAGGGGCTTTCTTT
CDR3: CASASGTAKGAFF

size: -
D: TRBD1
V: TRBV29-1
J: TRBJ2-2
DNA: TGCAGCGTGAGAACCCCGGGACAGGGGAATGACGGGGAGCTGTTTTTT
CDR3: CSVRTPGQGNDGELFF

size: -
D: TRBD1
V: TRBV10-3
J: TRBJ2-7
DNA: TGTGCCATCAGTTCCCCGTCGGGACAGGGGGCGAAGGAGCAGTACTTC
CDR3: CAISSPSGQGAKEQYF

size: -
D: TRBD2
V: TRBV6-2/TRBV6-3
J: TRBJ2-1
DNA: TGTGCCAGCAGTATACTAGCGGCCCTCTCGAGTGAGCAGTTCTTC
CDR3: CASSILAALSSEQFF

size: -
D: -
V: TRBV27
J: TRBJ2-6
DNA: TGTGCCAGCAGTTTTAACAGCCACTCTGGGGCCAACGTCCTGACTTTC
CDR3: CASSFNSHSGANVLTF

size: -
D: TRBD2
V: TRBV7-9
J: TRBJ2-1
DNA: TGTGCCAGCAGCCCTAGCGGGGGGGGCCCCAATGAGCAGTTCTTC
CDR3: CASSPSGGGPNEQFF

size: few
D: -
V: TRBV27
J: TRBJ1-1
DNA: TGTGCCAGCAGCCCTACAGGGTCTTCTGAAGCTTTCTTT
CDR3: CASSPTGSSEAFF

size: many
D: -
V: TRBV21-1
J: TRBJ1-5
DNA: TGTGCCAGCGGTGAGGGACAGGGGGATCAGCCCCAGCATTTT
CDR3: CASGEGQGDQPQHF

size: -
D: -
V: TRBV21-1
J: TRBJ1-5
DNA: TGTGCCAGCAGCCGACCGAGTGAATCTTATAGCAATCAGCCCCAGCATTTT
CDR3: CASSRPSESYSNQPQHF

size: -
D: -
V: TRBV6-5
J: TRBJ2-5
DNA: TGTGCCAGCAGGCCCGTTTCCCAGGGCAAAGAGACCCAGTACTTC
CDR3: CASRPVSQGKETQYF

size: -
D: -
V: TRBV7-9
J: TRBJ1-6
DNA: TGTGCCAGCAGCCGTCGGGACGATTATTCACCCCTCCACTTT
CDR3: CASSRRDDYSPLHF

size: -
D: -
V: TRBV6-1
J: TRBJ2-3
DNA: TGTGCCAGCAGTACAACGACTAGAACAGATACGCAGTATTTT
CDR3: CASSTTTRTDTQYF

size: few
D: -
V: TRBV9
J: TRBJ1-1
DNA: TGTGCCAGCAGCGTAGTCGGAGCGAGATCTGAAGCTTTCTTT
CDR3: CASSVVGARSEAFF

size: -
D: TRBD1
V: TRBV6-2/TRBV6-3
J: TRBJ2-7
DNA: TGTGCCAGCAGTTACGGGACAGTTCCCTACGAGCAGTACTTC
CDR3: CASSYGTVPYEQYF

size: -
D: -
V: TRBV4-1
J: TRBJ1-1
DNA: TGCGCCAGCAGCCAAGATCAGGGAACAGCTTTCTTT
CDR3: CASSQDQGTAFF

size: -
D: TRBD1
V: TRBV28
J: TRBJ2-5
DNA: TGTGCCAGCAGTTTATTCCGGGACAGGGAACAAGAGACCCAGTACTTC
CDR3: CASSLFRDREQETQYF

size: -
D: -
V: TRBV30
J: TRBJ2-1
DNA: TGTGCCCAACAGAGGGGATCCAGCTCCTACAATGAGCAGTTCTTC
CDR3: CAQQRGSSSYNEQFF

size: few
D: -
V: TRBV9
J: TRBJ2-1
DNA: TGTGCCAGCAGCGTATCAAGACAGGGAGGCTACAATGAGCAGTTCTTC
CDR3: CASSVSRQGGYNEQFF

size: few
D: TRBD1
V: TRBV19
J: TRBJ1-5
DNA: TGTGCCAGCCGGGACAGCCACAATTTTAGCAATCAGCCCCAGCATTTT
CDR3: CASRDSHNFSNQPQHF

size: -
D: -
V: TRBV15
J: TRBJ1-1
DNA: TGTGCCACCAGCAGAGATTCGAGACTGAATGAAGCTTTCTTT
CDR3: CATSRDSRLNEAFF

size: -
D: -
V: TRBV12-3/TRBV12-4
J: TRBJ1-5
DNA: TGTGCCAGCAGGGGGGACGGGAATCAGCCCCAGCATTTT
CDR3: CASRGDGNQPQHF

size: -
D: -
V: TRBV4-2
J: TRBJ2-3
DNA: TGTGCCAGCAGCCCCGGCCGCACGGATACGCAGTATTTT
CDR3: CASSPGRTDTQYF

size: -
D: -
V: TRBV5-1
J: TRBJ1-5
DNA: TGCGCCAGCAGCTTGGGACAGTATCAGCCCCAGCATTTT
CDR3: CASSLGQYQPQHF

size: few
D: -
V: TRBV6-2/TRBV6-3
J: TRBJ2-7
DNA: TGTGCCAGCAGTTACAAACGGCACGAGCAGTACTTC
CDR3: CASSYKRHEQYF

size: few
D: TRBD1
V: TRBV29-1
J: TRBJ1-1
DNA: TGCAGCGCCCAAGACAGGGGTCCCATGAACACTGAAGCTTTCTTT
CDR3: CSAQDRGPMNTEAFF

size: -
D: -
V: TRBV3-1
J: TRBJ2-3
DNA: TGTGCCAGCAGCCAAGATCCCGCAGTAGCGCAGTATTTT
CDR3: CASSQDPAVAQYF

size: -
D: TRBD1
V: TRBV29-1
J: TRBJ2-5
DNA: TGCAGCGTTGAAGGGGACAGGGAAGGGGGGGAGACCCAGTACTTC
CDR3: CSVEGDREGGETQYF

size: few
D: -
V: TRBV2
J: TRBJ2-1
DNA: TGTGCCAGCAGTGAAACCGACAGGTCAGAGCAGTTCTTC
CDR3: CASSETDRSEQFF

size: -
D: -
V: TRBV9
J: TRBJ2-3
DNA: TGTGCCAGCAGCCCCAGGTCAGATACGCAGTATTTT
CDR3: CASSPRSDTQYF

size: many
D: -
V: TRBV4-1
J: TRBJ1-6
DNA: TGCGCCAGCAGCCAACCCACAACCGCTAATTCACCCCTCCACTTT
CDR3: CASSQPTTANSPLHF

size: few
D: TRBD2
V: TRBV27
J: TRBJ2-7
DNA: TGTGCCAGCACCCCCGTAGCGGGTTCCTGGGAGCAGTACTTC
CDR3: CASTPVAGSWEQYF

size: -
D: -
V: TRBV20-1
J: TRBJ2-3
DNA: TGCAGTGCAGAGGGGGAAGATACGCAGTATTTT
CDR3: CSAEGEDTQYF

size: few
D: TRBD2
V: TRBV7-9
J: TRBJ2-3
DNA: TGTGCCAGCAGCCCACCTGCCTGGCGGGGGTACCGCACAGATACGCAGTATTTT
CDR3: CASSPPAWRGYRTDTQYF

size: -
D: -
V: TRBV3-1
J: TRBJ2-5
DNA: TGTGCCAGCAGCCTCCAGGTCCACCGGGAAGAGACCCAGTACTTC
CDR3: CASSLQVHREETQYF

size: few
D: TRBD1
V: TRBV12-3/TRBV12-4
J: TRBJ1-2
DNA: TGTGCCAGCAGTTTAAAGCGACAGGGTTCAAGGGGCTACACCTTC
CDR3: CASSLKRQGSRGYTF

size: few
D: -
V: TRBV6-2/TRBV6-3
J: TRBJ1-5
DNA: TGTGCCAGCAGTTACGGGAATCAGCCCCAGCATTTT
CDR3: CASSYGNQPQHF

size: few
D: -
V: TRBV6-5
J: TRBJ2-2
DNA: TGTGCCAGCAGCTACGGGACGTCCGGGGAGCTGTTTTTT
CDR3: CASSYGTSGELFF

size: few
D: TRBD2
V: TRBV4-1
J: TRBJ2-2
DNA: TGCGCCAGCAGAAGAGGTAGCGGGAGCACCGGGGAGCTGTTTTTT
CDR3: CASRRGSGSTGELFF

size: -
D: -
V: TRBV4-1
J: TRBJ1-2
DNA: TGCGCCAGCAGCCACCGTGGGGCAACAGGGCCCGACTATGGCTACACCTTC
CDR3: CASSHRGATGPDYGYTF